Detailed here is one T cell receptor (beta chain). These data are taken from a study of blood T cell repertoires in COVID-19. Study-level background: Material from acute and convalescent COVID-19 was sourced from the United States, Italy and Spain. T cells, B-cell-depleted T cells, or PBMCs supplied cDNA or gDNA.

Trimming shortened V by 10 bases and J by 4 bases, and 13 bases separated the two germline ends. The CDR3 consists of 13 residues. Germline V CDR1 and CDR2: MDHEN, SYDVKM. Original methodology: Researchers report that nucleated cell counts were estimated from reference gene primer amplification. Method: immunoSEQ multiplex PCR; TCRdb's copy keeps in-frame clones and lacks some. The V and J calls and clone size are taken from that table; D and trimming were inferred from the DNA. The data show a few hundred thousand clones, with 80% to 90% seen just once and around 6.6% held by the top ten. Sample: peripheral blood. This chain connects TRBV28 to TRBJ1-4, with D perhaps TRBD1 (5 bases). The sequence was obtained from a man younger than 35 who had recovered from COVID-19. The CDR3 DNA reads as TGTGCCACCGGGGGAGGGATTAATGAAAAACTGTTTTTT. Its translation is CATGGGINEKLFF.